This TCR beta chain comes out of a study of blood T cells in healthy people across ages. PCR was performed a second time for about 7 to 12 cycles using a sample-barcoded 5' primer and a J-beta primer mix. Using its own MiXCR run on the 5' RACE reads, TCRdb lists one record per CDR3 protein. The sample lists 1.2 million to 1.5 million distinct CDR3 sequences; approximately 59% were seen once. About this clonotype: Antigen: not known.

CDR3 length equals 14 residues. Per germline, CDR1 LGHNA and CDR2 YNFKEQ. V shed 3 bases and J shed 4 bases, with 12 bases lying between them. At least 5 micrograms of total RNA were extracted per sample. Regarding the study as a whole: PBMCs left unsorted prevented a conclusive naive versus antigen-experienced comparison. Estimates of diversity drawn from one million T cells were considered underestimates. As age increased, TCR beta diversity per million T cells fell in a roughly linear fashion.

The chain recombines TRBV4-2 with TRBJ1-2, with unresolved D. Specimen: blood. This TCR was sampled from a man between 18 and 29 years old in good health. The DNA for the CDR3 is TGTGCCAGCAGCCACCACCCTGGGATCTATGGCTACACCTTC. Its translation: CASSHHPGIYGYTF.